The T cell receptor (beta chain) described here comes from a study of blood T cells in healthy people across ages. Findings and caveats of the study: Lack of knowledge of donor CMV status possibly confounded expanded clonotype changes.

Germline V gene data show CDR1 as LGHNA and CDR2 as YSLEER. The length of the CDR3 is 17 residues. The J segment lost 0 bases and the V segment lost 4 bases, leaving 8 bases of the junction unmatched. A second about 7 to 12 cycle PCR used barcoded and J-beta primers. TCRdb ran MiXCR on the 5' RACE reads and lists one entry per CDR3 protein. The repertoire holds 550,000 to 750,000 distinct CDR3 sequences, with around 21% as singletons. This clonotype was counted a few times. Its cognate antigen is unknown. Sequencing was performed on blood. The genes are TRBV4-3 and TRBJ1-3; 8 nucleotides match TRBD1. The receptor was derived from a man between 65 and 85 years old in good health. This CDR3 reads CASSPLHTGGSGNTIYF. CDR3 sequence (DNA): TGCGCCAGCAGCCCACTCCATACAGGGGGCTCTGGAAACACCATATATTTT.